This passage covers 16 T cell receptor beta chains from one sample sequenced in a study of blood T cell repertoires in COVID-19. The assay was immunoSEQ multiplex PCR, and TCRdb's table has in-frame clones only and misses some. The table has about 360,000 clones, approximately 87% seen once; the top ten hold roughly 1.9%. The specimen was PBMCs or T cells enriched from blood (not recorded which). The receptors here all came from a man aged 35-49 years in a cohort exposed to, infected with or recovered from COVID-19 (not recorded which).

The J gene is TRBJ2-4, the V gene TRBV5-5, with a weak D call TRBD1 (6 bases). The V end lost 3 bases, the J end lost 0 bases, and 22 bases lay between the germline ends. This CDR3 has 19 amino acids. In germline, CDR1 is SGHKS, CDR2 YYEKEE (reference sequence). CDR3 protein: CASSSWTASLSLAKNIQYF. The CDR3 bases are TGTGCCAGCAGCTCCTGGACAGCTTCCTTATCACTAGCCAAAAACATTCAGTACTTC. Full variable domain (rest looked up from reference TRBV5-5 and TRBJ2-4): DAGVTQSPTHLIKTRGQQVTLRCSPISGHKSVSWYQQVLGQGPQFIFQYYEKEERGRGNFPDRFSARQFPNYSSELNVNALLLGDSALYLCASSSWTASLSLAKNIQYFGAGTRLSVL.

The gene calls are TRBV7-3 and TRBJ2-6, with D possibly being TRBD1 (6 bases). CDR3 length equals 15 residues. The V and J ends lost 4 bases and 4 bases respectively, with 11 bases between them. CDR1 is SGHTA, CDR2 FQGTGA, per germline. CDR3 in DNA: TGTGCCAGCAGCTCACAGGGTGCAGGGGCCAACGTCCTGACTTTC. It translates to CASSSQGAGANVLTF.

The rearrangement uses TRBV28 and TRBJ1-5; tentative D call: TRBD1 (6 bases). The CDR3 is 16 residues long. The germline gives CDR1 MDHEN, CDR2 SYDVKM. Trimming removed 5 bases from V and 6 bases from J, with 20 bases in between. The CDR3 nucleotides are TGTGCCAGCAGTGCCGGTCGACAGGTCGGTAGTCAGCCCCAGCATTTT. The encoded protein is CASSAGRQVGSQPQHF. Looking up the rest from reference TRBV28 and TRBJ1-5 gives the full variable domain: DVKVTQSSRYLVKRTGEKVFLECVQDMDHENMFWYRQDPGLGLRLIYFSYDVKMKEKGDIPEGYSVSREKKERFSLILESASTNQTSMYLCASSAGRQVGSQPQHFGDGTRLSIL.

V is TRBV5-1 and J is TRBJ2-1; 9 bases match TRBD2. Losses at the gene ends were 0 bases for V and 3 bases for J; bases not matched to a gene: 4. This CDR3 region has 16 residues. CDR1 and CDR2 (germline): SGHRS, YFSETQ. The CDR3 spells CASSLGPLAGYNEQFF. DNA for the CDR3: TGCGCCAGCAGCTTGGGACCACTAGCGGGCTACAATGAGCAGTTCTTC.

The chain carries TRBV7-6 and TRBJ2-5; 8 nucleotides agree with TRBD2. Germline loops: CDR1 SGHVS, CDR2 FNYEAQ. CDR3 size: 18 residues. V gave up 1 base and J gave up 4 bases; unmatched junction bases: 14. In nucleotides, the CDR3 is TGTGCCAGCAGCTTAGAATGGAGCGGGAGTGTGTCGGGAGAGACCCAGTACTTC. It yields the protein CASSLEWSGSVSGETQYF.

This chain connects TRBV2 to TRBJ1-2; D gene unclear. Per germline, CDR1 SNHLY and CDR2 FYNNEI. The CDR3 spans 13 residues. The V end lost 3 bases, the J end lost 6 bases, and 11 bases lay between the germline ends. The CDR3 region is CASSDEMAHGYTF. In DNA form, the CDR3 reads TGTGCCAGCAGTGATGAAATGGCCCATGGCTACACCTTC.

The V call is TRBV7-2, the J call TRBJ2-5, with D tentatively TRBD1 (5 bases). V was clipped by 0 bases and J by 1 base, with 6 bases between them. Per the germline V gene, CDR1 is SGHTA and CDR2 is FQGNSA. The CDR3 is 14 residues long. The CDR3 loop reads CASSLAGVQETQYF. Here the CDR3 DNA reads TGTGCCAGCAGCTTAGCAGGGGTCCAAGAGACCCAGTACTTC.

V and J are TRBV24-1 and TRBJ2-1, with 7 bases fitting TRBD1. The CDR3 has 14 residues. J gave up 0 bases and V 9 bases, and 4 bases lay outside the gene matches. The germline gives CDR1 KGHDR, CDR2 SFDVKD. The CDR3 DNA is TGTGCCACCGCCAGGGGGAGCTCCTACAATGAGCAGTTCTTC. Translating gives CATARGSSYNEQFF.

The J gene is TRBJ1-2, the V gene TRBV19; weak D call: TRBD1 (5 bases). Germline CDR1 and CDR2: LNHDA and SQIVND (reference sequence). This CDR3 is 18 amino acids long. Trimming took off 3 bases at V and 7 bases at J, with 27 bases between the two ends. The CDR3, as DNA: TGTGCCAGTAGTATCCTACTCGCCTGGGGAGGGGCGGAAGGTGGCTACACCTTC. This translates into CASSILLAWGGAEGGYTF.

This clone has more than one count but fewer than ten. The chain employs TRBV28 and TRBJ2-7; TRBD2 aligns across 11 bases. Germline trimming cut 1 base from V and 0 bases from J; bases unmatched to any gene: 8. The CDR3 is made up of 18 amino acids. CDR1 MDHEN and CDR2 SYDVKM come from the germline V gene. The CDR3 protein is CASSLFAVTSGSSYEQYF. CDR3 coding DNA: TGTGCCAGCAGTTTATTCGCCGTAACTAGCGGGAGCTCCTACGAGCAGTACTTC. Full variable domain (rest looked up from reference TRBV28 and TRBJ2-7): DVKVTQSSRYLVKRTGEKVFLECVQDMDHENMFWYRQDPGLGLRLIYFSYDVKMKEKGDIPEGYSVSREKKERFSLILESASTNQTSMYLCASSLFAVTSGSSYEQYFGPGTRLTVT.

Written as DNA, the CDR3 is TGCGCCAGCAGCCCGCCCACTAGCGCATACAATGAGCAGTTCTTC. Translating it yields CASSPPTSAYNEQFF. This chain uses TRBV4-1 with TRBJ2-1; 7 positions agree with TRBD2. This CDR3 is 15 amino acids long. V lost 4 bases to trimming and J lost 4 bases; unmatched junction nucleotides: 7. Germline V gene lookup returns CDR1 MGHRA and CDR2 YSYEKL.

V is TRBV2 and J is TRBJ1-2; unclear D gene. From germline, CDR1 is SNHLY and CDR2 FYNNEI. V lost 3 bases and J lost 8, with 7 bases in between. The CDR3 length is 11 residues. The CDR3 region has the DNA TGTGCCAGCAGTGACACCTACGGCTACACCTTC. This sequence encodes CASSDTYGYTF.

In this sample, this clone turned up a few times. This chain joins TRBV6-1 and TRBJ1-1; 8 bases align to TRBD1. CDR3 length equals 14 residues. Per the germline V gene, CDR1 is MNHNS and CDR2 is SASEGT. J gave up 3 bases and V 1 base, and 1 base lay outside the gene matches. The CDR3 protein is CASSEDRGDTEAFF. In nucleotides, the CDR3 is TGTGCCAGCAGTGAAGACAGGGGGGACACTGAAGCTTTCTTT.

The chain has TRBV10-3 and TRBJ2-2; TRBD2 is a possible D gene (6 bases). The germline CDR1 and CDR2 sequences are ENHRY and SYGVKD. The CDR3 is 15 residues long. Trimming removed 6 bases from V and 5 bases from J, with 16 bases in between. The CDR3 reads CAISPGTGKTGELFF. The CDR3 DNA reads as TGTGCCATCAGCCCCGGGACTGGCAAGACCGGGGAGCTGTTTTTT.

The V call is TRBV18, the J call TRBJ2-2; TRBD1 matches at 7 bases. Germline CDR1 reads KGHSH; CDR2 reads LQKENI. Trimming cost V 3 bases and J 6 bases; bases outside gene matches: 4. The CDR3 length is 14 residues. CDR3 loop: CASSPGQSSGELFF. The CDR3 DNA reads TGTGCCAGCTCACCGGGACAGTCTTCCGGGGAGCTGTTTTTT. Supplemented by reference TRBV18 and TRBJ2-2, the full variable domain reads NAGVMQNPRHLVRRRGQEARLRCSPMKGHSHVYWYRQLPEEGLKFMVYLQKENIIDESGMPKERFSAEFPKEGPSILRIQQVVRGDSAAYFCASSPGQSSGELFFGEGSRLTVL.

The rearrangement uses TRBV19 and TRBJ1-6; the D gene is possibly TRBD1 (6 bases). This CDR3 region has 13 residues. Germline loops: CDR1 LNHDA, CDR2 SQIVND (reference sequence). V lost 7 bases to trimming and J lost 9 bases, with 13 bases between them. The CDR3 here is CASTEQGSSPLHF. CDR3 coding DNA: TGTGCCAGTACCGAACAGGGTAGTTCACCCCTCCACTTT.